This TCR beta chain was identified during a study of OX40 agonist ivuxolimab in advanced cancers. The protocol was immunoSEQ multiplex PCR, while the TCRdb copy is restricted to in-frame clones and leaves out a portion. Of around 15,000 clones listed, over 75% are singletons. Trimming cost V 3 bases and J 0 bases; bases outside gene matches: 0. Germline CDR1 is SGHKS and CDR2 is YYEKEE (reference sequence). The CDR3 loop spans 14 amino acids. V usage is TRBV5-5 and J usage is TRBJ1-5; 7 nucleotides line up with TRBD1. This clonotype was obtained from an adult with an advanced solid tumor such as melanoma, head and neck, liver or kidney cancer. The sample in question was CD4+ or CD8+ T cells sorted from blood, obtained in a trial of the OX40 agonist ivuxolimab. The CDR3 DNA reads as TGTGCCAGCAGCTCAGGGGGTAGCAATCAGCCCCAGCATTTT. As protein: CASSSGGSNQPQHF. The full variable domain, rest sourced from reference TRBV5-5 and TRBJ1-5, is DAGVTQSPTHLIKTRGQQVTLRCSPISGHKSVSWYQQVLGQGPQFIFQYYEKEERGRGNFPDRFSARQFPNYSSELNVNALLLGDSALYLCASSSGGSNQPQHFGDGTRLSIL.